These 8 T cell receptor beta chains were sequenced from one sample in a study of cytomegalovirus exposure and HLA in healthy donors. Libraries were prepared by immunoSEQ multiplex PCR; TCRdb keeps only in-frame clonotypes and omits some of them. Of 150,000 or so clones listed, around four fifths are singletons. What was sequenced was PBMCs. Every receptor here comes from a man aged 30-40 years in good health and CMV-seropositive.

The chain is built from TRBV18 and TRBJ2-3, with D perhaps matching TRBD2 (6 bases). This CDR3 has 17 amino acids. Looked up from germline, CDR1 is KGHSH and CDR2 is LQKENI. Trimming took 6 bases from V and 2 from J, leaving 21 bases between them. The CDR3 coding sequence is TGTGCCAGCTCCCCTGTCAGGAGGGAATGGTCCACAGATACGCAGTATTTT. This codes for CASSPVRREWSTDTQYF.

This chain links TRBV7-2 with TRBJ1-2; 11 nucleotides line up with TRBD1. V trimming: 5 bases; J trimming: 5 bases; junction bases outside the gene matches: 7. Per the germline V gene, CDR1 is SGHTA and CDR2 is FQGNSA. The CDR3 spans 15 residues. The CDR3 here is CASSGSRDRGYGYTF. The CDR3, as DNA: TGTGCCAGCAGCGGTTCCCGGGACAGGGGGTATGGCTACACCTTC.

The chain uses TRBV18 and TRBJ1-1; D gene unclear. The CDR3 length is 15 residues. V lost 6 bases to trimming and J lost 1 base, with 15 bases between them. The germline V gene has CDR1 KGHSH and CDR2 LQKENI. This CDR3 is CASSPGLGTNTEAFF. CDR3 bases: TGTGCCAGCTCCCCGGGTTTGGGTACGAACACTGAAGCTTTCTTT.

The chain is built from TRBV6-5 and TRBJ2-3; D not resolved. This CDR3 comprises 14 residues. Germline V gene lookup returns CDR1 MNHEY and CDR2 SVGAGI. Trimming removed 0 bases from V and 3 bases from J, with 7 bases in between. CDR3 nucleotides: TGTGCCAGCAGTTACTCCCCTAGGACAGATACGCAGTATTTT. The encoded protein is CASSYSPRTDTQYF.

The J gene is TRBJ2-1, the V gene TRBV30; 9 nucleotides agree with TRBD2. The CDR3 length is 14 residues. Germline V lookup: CDR1 GTSNPN, CDR2 SVGIG (reference sequence). V lost 1 base, J lost 4 bases, and 2 bases stayed unmatched. DNA of the CDR3: TGTGCCTGGAGTGGACTAGCGGTGTACAATGAGCAGTTCTTC. It encodes CAWSGLAVYNEQFF.

The chain joins TRBV7-2 to TRBJ1-5; possibly TRBD1 for D (5 bases). Germline V gives CDR1 SGHTA, CDR2 FQGNSA. The CDR3 contains 13 residues. The V end was cut by 3 bases, the J end by 3 bases, with 6 bases between. The CDR3 protein is CASSFRDNQPQHF. As DNA, the CDR3 is TGTGCCAGCAGCTTCAGGGACAATCAGCCCCAGCATTTT.

J is TRBJ2-5 and V is TRBV10-3, with TRBD1 identical over 10 bases. Germline CDR1 ENHRY, CDR2 SYGVKD. Germline trimming cut 6 bases from V and 5 bases from J; bases unmatched to any gene: 3. The CDR3 is 13 residues long. The CDR3 DNA follows: TGTGCCATCAGGAGGGGACAGGGGGAGACCCAGTACTTC. Translated, it gives CAIRRGQGETQYF.

The chain uses TRBV7-2 and TRBJ1-6, with 7 bases lining up with TRBD1. Losses at the gene ends were 2 bases for V and 8 bases for J; bases not matched to a gene: 3. CDR1 and CDR2 from the germline V gene are SGHTA and FQGNSA. This CDR3 is built from 14 residues. DNA of the CDR3: TGTGCCAGCAGCTTACCAGGGACAGATTCACCCCTCCACTTT. Translating gives CASSLPGTDSPLHF.